This T cell receptor (beta chain) was identified in a study of glioma-infiltrating T cells after dendritic cell vaccination. On the study more broadly: The vaccine used monocyte-derived dendritic cells pulsed overnight with autologous tumor lysate.

This clone was detected only once. Some clones are missing from TCRdb's copy, which holds only in-frame ones; the method was immunoSEQ multiplex PCR. Among nearly 85,000 clones listed, roughly 89% were seen once. The V gene end was trimmed by 5 bases and the J gene end by 4 bases; junction bases not matched to a gene: 7. CDR3 length: 16 amino acids. CDR1 and CDR2 from the germline V gene are MNHNY and SVGAGI (reference sequence). The sample was blood, taken before dendritic cell vaccination. The TCR was taken from a human donor with glioblastoma. This rearrangement joins TRBV6-6 to TRBJ2-7, with 14 bases fitting TRBD2. CDR3 bases: TGTGCCAGCAGTCCGGGACTAGCGGGAGATCGGTACGAGCAGTACTTC. It translates to CASSPGLAGDRYEQYF.